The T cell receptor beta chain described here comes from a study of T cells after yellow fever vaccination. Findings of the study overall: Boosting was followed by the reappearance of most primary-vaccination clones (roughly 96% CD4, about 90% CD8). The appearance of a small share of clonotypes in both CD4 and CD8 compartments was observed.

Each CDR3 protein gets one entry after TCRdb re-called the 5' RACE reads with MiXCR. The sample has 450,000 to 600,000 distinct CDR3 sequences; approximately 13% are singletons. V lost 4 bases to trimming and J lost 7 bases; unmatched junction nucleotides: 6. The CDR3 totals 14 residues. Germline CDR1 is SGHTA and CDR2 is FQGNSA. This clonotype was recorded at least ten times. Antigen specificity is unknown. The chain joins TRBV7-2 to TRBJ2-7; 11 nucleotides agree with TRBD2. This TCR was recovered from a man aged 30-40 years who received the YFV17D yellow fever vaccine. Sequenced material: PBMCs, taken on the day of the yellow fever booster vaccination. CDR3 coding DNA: TGTGCCAGCAGCTCGACTAGCGGGATGGGTGAGCAGTACTTC. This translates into CASSSTSGMGEQYF.